This T cell receptor beta chain comes out of a study of T cell responses to AZD1222 COVID-19 vaccine. As for the study in general: Second-dose intervals near 4 or 12 weeks were combined.

As to this clone: Its specificity is unknown.

The CDR3 is made up of 14 amino acids. Trimming took off 3 bases at V and 0 bases at J, with 7 bases between the two ends. Germline V lookup: CDR1 SGHTA, CDR2 FQGNSA. General study results and limits: Among AZD1222 vaccinees, only five to seven were seropositive at baseline. Among vaccine-associated CD4 TCRs, coverage spanned spike, with dominance at 160-218 and 743-854. Targets within unmutated variant regions were reportedly found for nearly half of spike-specific TCRs.

Clones were read by immunoSEQ multiplex PCR, and TCRdb kept only the in-frame ones, dropping some. The table lists about 130,000 clones, about 90% of them singletons. This material consisted of peripheral blood, taken on day 0 of AZD1222 vaccination. This sequence was found in an adult in good health. The chain is built from TRBV7-2 and TRBJ2-3; D ambiguous. Here the CDR3 reads CASSFLLSTDTQYF. Here the CDR3 DNA reads TGTGCCAGCAGCTTCCTCCTTAGCACAGATACGCAGTATTTT.